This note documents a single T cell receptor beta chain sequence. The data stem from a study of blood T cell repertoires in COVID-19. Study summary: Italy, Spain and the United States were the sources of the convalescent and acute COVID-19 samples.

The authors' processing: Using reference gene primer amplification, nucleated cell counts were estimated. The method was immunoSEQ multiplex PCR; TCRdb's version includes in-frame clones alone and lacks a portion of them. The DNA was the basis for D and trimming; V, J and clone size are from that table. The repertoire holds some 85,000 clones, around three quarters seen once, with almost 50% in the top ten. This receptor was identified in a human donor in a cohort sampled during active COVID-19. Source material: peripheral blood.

The CDR3 is CASSLSTDLHFPSYEQYF. The CDR3 nucleotides are TGTGCCAGCAGCTTATCGACTGACCTACACTTTCCCTCCTACGAGCAGTACTTC. This sequence joins TRBV11-3 and TRBJ2-7, with unresolved D. CDR1 and CDR2 from the germline V gene are SGHNT and YENEEA. This CDR3 has 18 residues. V was trimmed by 2 bases and J by 0 bases, leaving 20 bases between them.